This T cell receptor beta chain was recovered during a study of human T cells and chemical hapten exposure. This clonotype was detected ten times or more. CDR1 is MNHNY and CDR2 is SVGAGI in the germline V gene (reference sequence). The CDR3 has 14 residues. V shed 6 bases and J shed 0 bases, with 11 bases lying between them. The time point: pre-sensitization, week 0. The sample's treatment: therapeutic diphenylcyclopropenone sensitization with weekly scalp DPC. Total RNA was extracted from unfractionated whole blood. TCRdb redid the calling of the RACE reads with MiXCR, one entry per CDR3 protein. This sample has around 95,000 distinct CDR3 sequences, with roughly a tenth found just once.

This TCR came from a woman aged 60-75 years with alopecia areata. Some clones in this sample may be carry-over from other donors' samples. The sample consisted of whole blood, taken in connection with sensitization to the hapten diphenylcyclopropenone (DPC). This chain links TRBV6-6 with TRBJ1-1, with D perhaps TRBD1 (5 bases). The CDR3 protein is CASRNGGLNTEAFF. In DNA form, the CDR3 reads TGTGCCAGCAGGAACGGGGGTCTGAACACTGAAGCTTTCTTT.